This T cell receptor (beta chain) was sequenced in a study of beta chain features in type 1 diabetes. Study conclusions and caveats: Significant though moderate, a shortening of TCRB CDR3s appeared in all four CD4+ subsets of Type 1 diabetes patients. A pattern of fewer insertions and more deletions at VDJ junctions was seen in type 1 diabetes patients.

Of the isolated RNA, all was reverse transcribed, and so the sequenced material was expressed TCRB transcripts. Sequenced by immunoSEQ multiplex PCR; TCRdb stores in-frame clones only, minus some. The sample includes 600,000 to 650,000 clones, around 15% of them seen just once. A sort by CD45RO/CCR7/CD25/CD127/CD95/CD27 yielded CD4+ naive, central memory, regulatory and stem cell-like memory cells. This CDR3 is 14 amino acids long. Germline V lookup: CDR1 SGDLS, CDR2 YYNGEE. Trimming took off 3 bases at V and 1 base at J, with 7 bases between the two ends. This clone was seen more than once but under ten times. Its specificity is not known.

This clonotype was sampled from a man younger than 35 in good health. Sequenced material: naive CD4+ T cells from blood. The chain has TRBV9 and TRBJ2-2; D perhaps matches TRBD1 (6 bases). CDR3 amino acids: CASSAGQNTGELFF. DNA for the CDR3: TGTGCCAGCAGCGCGGGACAGAACACCGGGGAGCTGTTTTTT.